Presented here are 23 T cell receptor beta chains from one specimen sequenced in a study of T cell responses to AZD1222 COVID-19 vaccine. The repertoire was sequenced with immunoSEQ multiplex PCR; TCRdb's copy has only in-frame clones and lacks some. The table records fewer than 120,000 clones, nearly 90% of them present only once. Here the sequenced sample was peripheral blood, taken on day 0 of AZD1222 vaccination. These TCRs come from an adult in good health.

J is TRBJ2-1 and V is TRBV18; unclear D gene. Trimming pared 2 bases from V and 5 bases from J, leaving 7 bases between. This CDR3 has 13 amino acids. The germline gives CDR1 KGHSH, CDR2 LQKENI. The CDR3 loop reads CASSPNPDNEQFF. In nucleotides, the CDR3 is TGTGCCAGCTCACCAAATCCCGACAATGAGCAGTTCTTC. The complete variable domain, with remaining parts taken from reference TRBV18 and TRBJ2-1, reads NAGVMQNPRHLVRRRGQEARLRCSPMKGHSHVYWYRQLPEEGLKFMVYLQKENIIDESGMPKERFSAEFPKEGPSILRIQQVVRGDSAAYFCASSPNPDNEQFFGPGTRLTVL.

CDR3 bases: TGTGCCAGCAGTGCTAAAGCGGGCGCCCGTTTGGGCGGGGAGCTGTTTTTT. Amino acids: CASSAKAGARLGGELFF. This sequence joins TRBV28 and TRBJ2-2; D may be TRBD2 (6 bases). The CDR3 sequence is 17 residues long. The V gene lost 5 bases and the J gene lost 7 bases, with 23 bases spanning the gap. CDR1 and CDR2 from the germline V gene are MDHEN and SYDVKM.

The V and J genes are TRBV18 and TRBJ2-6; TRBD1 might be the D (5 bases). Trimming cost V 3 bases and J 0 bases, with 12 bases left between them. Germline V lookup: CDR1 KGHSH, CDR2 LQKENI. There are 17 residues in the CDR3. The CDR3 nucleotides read TGTGCCAGCTCACCTAGACAGACAAGCTCTGGGGCCAACGTCCTGACTTTC. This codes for CASSPRQTSSGANVLTF.

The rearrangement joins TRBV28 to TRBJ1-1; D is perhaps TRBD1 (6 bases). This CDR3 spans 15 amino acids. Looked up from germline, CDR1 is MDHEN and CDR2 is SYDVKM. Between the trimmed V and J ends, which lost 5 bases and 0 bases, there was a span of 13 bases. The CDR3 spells CASSPVGQLNTEAFF. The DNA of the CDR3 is TGTGCCAGCAGTCCAGTGGGACAACTGAACACTGAAGCTTTCTTT.

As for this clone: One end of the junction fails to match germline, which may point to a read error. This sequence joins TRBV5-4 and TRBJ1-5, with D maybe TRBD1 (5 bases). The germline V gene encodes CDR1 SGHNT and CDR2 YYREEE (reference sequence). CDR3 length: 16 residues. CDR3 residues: CASSTGGEFSSQPQHF. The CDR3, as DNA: TGTGCCAGCAGCACGGGGGGGGAATTCAGCAGTCAGCCCCAGCATTTT.

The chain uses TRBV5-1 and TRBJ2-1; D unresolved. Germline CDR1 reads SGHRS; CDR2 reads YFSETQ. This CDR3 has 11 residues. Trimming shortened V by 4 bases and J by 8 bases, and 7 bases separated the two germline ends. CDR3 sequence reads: CASSERDEQFF. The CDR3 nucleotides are TGCGCCAGCAGCGAAAGGGATGAGCAGTTCTTC.

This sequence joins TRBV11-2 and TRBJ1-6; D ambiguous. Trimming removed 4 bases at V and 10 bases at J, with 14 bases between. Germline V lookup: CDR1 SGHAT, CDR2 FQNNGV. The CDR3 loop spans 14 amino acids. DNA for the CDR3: TGTGCCAGCAGCTCAGCGAGACTTGTCTCACCCCTCCACTTT. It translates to CASSSARLVSPLHF.

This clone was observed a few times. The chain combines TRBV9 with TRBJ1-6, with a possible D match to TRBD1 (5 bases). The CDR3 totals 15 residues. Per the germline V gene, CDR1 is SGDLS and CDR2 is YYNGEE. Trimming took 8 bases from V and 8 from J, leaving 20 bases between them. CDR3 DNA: TGTGCCAGACAAAGGACACAAATTCTTCATTCACCCCTCCACTTT. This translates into CARQRTQILHSPLHF.

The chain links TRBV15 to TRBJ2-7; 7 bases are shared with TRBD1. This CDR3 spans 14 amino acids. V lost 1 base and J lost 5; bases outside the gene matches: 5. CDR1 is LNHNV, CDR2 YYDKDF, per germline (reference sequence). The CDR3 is CATSRAGQAHEQYF. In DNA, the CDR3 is TGTGCCACCAGCAGAGCCGGACAGGCCCACGAGCAGTACTTC.

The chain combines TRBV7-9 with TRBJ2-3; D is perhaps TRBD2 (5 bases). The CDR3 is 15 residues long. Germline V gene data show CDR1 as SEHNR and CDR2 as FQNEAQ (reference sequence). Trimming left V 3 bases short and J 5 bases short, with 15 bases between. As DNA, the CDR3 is TGTGCCAGCAGCTTTAGAGTTTTGGGAGTAGATACGCAGTATTTT. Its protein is CASSFRVLGVDTQYF.

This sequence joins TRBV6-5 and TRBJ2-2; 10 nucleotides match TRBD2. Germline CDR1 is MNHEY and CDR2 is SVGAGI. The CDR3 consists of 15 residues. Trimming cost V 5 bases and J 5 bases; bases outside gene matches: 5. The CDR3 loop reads CASSPPSGGTGELFF. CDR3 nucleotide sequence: TGTGCCAGCAGTCCCCCTAGCGGGGGTACCGGGGAGCTGTTTTTT.

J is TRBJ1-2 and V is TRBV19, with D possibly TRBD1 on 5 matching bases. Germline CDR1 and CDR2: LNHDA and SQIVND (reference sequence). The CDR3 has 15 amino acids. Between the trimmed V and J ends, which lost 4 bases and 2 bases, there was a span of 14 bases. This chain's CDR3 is CASSTGHTLNYGYTF. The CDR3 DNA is TGTGCCAGTAGTACTGGACATACCCTAAACTATGGCTACACCTTC.

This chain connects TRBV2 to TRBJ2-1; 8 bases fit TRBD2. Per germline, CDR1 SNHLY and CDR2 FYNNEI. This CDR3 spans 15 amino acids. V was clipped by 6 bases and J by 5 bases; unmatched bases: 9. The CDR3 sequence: CASSNKREPNNEQFF. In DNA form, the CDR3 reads TGTGCCAGCAGCAATAAGCGGGAGCCTAACAATGAGCAGTTCTTC.

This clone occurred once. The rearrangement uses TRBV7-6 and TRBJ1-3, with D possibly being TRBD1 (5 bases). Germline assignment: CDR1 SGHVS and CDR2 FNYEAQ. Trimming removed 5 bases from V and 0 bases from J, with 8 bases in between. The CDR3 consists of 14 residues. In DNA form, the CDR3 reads TGTGCCAGCAGCATAGGGGTCTCTGGAAACACCATATATTTT. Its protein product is CASSIGVSGNTIYF.

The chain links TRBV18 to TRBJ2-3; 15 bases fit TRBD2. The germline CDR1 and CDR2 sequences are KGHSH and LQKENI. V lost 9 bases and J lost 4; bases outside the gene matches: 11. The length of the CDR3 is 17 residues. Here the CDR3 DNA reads TGTGCCAGTCAAGGACTAGCGGGGGGGCCCGGCGCAGATACGCAGTATTTT. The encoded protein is CASQGLAGGPGADTQYF. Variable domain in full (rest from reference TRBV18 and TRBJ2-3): NAGVMQNPRHLVRRRGQEARLRCSPMKGHSHVYWYRQLPEEGLKFMVYLQKENIIDESGMPKERFSAEFPKEGPSILRIQQVVRGDSAAYFCASQGLAGGPGADTQYFGPGTRLTVL.

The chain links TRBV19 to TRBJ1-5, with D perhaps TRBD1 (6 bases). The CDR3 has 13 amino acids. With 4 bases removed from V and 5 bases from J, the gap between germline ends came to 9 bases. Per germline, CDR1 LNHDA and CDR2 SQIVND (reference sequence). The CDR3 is CASSTWTDQPQHF. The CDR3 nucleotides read TGTGCCAGTAGTACCTGGACAGATCAGCCCCAGCATTTT.

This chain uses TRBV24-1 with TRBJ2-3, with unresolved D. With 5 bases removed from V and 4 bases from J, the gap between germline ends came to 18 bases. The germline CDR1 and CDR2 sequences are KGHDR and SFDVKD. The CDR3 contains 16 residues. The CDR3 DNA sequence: TGTGCCACCAGTGTCTTTTCCCGCTTCGGAGCAGATACGCAGTATTTT. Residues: CATSVFSRFGADTQYF.

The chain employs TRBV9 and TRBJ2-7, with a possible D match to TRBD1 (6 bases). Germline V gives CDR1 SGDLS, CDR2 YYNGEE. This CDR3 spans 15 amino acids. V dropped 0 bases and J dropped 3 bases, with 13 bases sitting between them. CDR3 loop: CASSVAQDRGYEQYF. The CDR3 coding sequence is TGTGCCAGCAGCGTAGCTCAGGACAGAGGCTACGAGCAGTACTTC.

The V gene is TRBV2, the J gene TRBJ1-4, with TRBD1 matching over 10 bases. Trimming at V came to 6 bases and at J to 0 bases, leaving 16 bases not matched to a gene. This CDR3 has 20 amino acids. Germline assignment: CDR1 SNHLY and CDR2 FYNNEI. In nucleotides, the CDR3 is TGTGCCAGCAGCCTAGGGACAGGGGTTCTAAACCCCTCAACTAATGAAAAACTGTTTTTT. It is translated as CASSLGTGVLNPSTNEKLFF.

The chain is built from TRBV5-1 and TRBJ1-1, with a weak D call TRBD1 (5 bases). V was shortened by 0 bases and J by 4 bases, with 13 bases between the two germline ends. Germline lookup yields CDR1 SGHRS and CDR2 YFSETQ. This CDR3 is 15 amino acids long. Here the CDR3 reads CASSLEGYGATEAFF. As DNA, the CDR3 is TGCGCCAGCAGCTTGGAAGGGTATGGGGCCACTGAAGCTTTCTTT.

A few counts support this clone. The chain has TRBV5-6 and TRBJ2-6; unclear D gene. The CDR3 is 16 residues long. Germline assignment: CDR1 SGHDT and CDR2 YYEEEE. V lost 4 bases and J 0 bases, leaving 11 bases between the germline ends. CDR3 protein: CASSPQVLSGANVLTF. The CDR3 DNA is TGTGCCAGCAGCCCTCAGGTTCTCTCTGGGGCCAACGTCCTGACTTTC.

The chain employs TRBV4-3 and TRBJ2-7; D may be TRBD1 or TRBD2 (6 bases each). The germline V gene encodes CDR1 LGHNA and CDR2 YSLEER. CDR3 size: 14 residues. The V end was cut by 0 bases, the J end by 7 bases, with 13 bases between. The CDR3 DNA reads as TGCGCCAGCAGCCAAGATCCCCAGGGGAGGGAGCAGTACTTC. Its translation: CASSQDPQGREQYF.

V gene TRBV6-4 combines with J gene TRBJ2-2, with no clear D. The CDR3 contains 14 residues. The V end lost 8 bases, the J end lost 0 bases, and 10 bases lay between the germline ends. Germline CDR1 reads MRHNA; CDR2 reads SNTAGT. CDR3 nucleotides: TGTGCCAGCTCAGTCTCAGCGAACACCGGGGAGCTGTTTTTT. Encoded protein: CASSVSANTGELFF.